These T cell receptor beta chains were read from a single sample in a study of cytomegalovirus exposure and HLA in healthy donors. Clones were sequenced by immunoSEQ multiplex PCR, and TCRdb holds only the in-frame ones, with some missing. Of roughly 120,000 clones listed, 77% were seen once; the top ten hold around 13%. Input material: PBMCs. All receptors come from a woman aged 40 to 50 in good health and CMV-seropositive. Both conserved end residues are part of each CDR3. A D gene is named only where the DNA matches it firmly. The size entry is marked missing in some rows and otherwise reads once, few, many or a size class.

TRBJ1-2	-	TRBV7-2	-	CASSLNRAFYTF	TGTGCCAGCAGCCTGAACAGGGCCTTCTACACCTTC
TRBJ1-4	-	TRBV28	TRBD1	CASSSGGAANEKLFF	TGTGCCAGCAGTTCAGGGGGCGCCGCTAATGAAAAACTGTTTTTT
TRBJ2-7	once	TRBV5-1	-	CASSLVADSSYEQYF	TGCGCCAGCAGCTTGGTTGCGGATAGCTCCTACGAGCAGTACTTC
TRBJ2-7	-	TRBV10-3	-	CAISATGYGEQYF	TGTGCCATCAGTGCGACAGGCTACGGCGAGCAGTACTTC
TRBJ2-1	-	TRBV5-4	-	CASSPRGGSYNEQFF	TGTGCCAGCAGCCCGAGGGGAGGCTCCTACAATGAGCAGTTCTTC
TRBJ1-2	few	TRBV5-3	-	CARSFLAGGHGYTF	TGTGCCAGAAGCTTTTTGGCGGGGGGCCATGGCTACACCTTC
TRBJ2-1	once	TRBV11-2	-	CASSLGLAQFGEQFF	TGTGCCAGCAGCTTAGGTCTAGCGCAGTTCGGTGAGCAGTTCTTC
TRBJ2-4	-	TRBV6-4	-	CASSGESNIQYF	TGTGCCAGCAGTGGGGAGTCAAACATTCAGTACTTC
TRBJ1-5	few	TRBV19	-	CASTRSEGRGNQPQHF	TGTGCCAGTACCCGAAGTGAGGGCCGGGGCAATCAGCCCCAGCATTTT
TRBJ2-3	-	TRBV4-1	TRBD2	CASSRGTLGLASLLSTDTQYF	TGCGCCAGCAGCCGCGGGACGTTAGGACTAGCGTCTCTTCTTAGCACAGATACGCAGTATTTT
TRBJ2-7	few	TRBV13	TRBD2	CASSLRVTSGYEQYF	TGTGCCAGCAGCTTGAGAGTCACTAGCGGATACGAGCAGTACTTC
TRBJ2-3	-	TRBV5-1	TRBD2	CASSLGLAGGATDTQYF	TGCGCCAGCAGCTTGGGATTAGCGGGAGGTGCCACAGATACGCAGTATTTT
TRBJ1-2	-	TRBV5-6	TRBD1	CASSSSRDSFGYGYTF	TGTGCCAGCAGCTCCAGCCGGGACAGCTTTGGCTATGGCTACACCTTC
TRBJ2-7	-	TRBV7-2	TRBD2	CASSSRTSGISEQYF	TGTGCCAGCAGCTCCCGGACTAGCGGGATAAGCGAGCAGTACTTC
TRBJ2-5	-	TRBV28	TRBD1	CASSAGQGAQETQYF	TGTGCCAGCAGTGCCGGACAGGGGGCACAAGAGACCCAGTACTTC
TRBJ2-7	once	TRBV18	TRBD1	CASSQDRVGNEQYF	TGTGCCAGCTCACAAGACAGGGTAGGCAACGAGCAGTACTTC
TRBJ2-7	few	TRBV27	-	CASSFYAGSYEQYF	TGTGCCAGCAGTTTCTATGCAGGGTCCTACGAGCAGTACTTC
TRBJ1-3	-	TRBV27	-	CASMNFGGNGNTIYF	TGTGCCAGCATGAACTTCGGGGGTAATGGAAACACCATATATTTT
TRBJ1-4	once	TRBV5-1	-	CASSLGGRTEEEKLFF	TGCGCCAGCAGCTTGGGGGGAAGAACGGAGGAGGAAAAACTGTTTTTT
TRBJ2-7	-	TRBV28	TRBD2	CASSLYGTSGSYEQYF	TGTGCCAGCAGTTTATATGGGACTAGCGGATCCTACGAGCAGTACTTC
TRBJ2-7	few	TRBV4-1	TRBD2	CASSQELAGGYEQYF	TGCGCCAGCAGCCAAGAACTAGCGGGAGGATACGAGCAGTACTTC
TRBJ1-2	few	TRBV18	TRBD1	CASSPLDRVGFGYTF	TGTGCCAGCTCACCACTCGACAGGGTAGGGTTTGGCTACACCTTC
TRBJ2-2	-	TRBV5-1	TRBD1	CASSLRSTGAGELFF	TGCGCCAGCAGCTTGAGAAGCACAGGGGCCGGGGAGCTGTTTTTT
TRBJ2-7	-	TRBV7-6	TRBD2	CASSPGTSGHYEQYF	TGTGCCAGCAGCCCCGGGACTAGCGGCCACTACGAGCAGTACTTC
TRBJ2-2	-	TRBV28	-	CASSLGGANTGELFF	TGTGCCAGCAGTTTGGGAGGCGCGAACACCGGGGAGCTGTTTTTT
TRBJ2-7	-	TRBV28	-	CASSLREKDEQYF	TGTGCCAGCAGTTTGAGGGAGAAGGACGAGCAGTACTTC
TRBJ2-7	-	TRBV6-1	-	CASMEGTYEQYF	TGTGCCAGCATGGAGGGAACCTACGAGCAGTACTTC
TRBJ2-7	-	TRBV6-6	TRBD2	CASSYAGGETYEQYF	TGTGCCAGCAGTTACGCGGGAGGGGAAACCTACGAGCAGTACTTC
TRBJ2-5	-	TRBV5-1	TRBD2	CASSLAASGRARYETQYF	TGCGCCAGCAGCTTGGCCGCTAGCGGGAGGGCCCGGTATGAGACCCAGTACTTC
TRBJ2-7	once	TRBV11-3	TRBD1	CASSSGTGTYEQYF	TGTGCCAGCAGTTCCGGGACAGGGACCTACGAGCAGTACTTC
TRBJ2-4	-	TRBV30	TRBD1	CAWKDRINIQYF	TGTGCCTGGAAGGACAGGATAAACATTCAGTACTTC
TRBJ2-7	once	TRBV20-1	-	CSAPSIYEQYF	TGCAGTGCTCCGAGTATCTACGAGCAGTACTTC
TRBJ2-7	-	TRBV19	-	CASDSGHEQYF	TGTGCCAGCGACAGTGGCCACGAGCAGTACTTC
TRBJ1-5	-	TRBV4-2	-	CASSQGGGDNQPQHF	TGTGCCAGCAGCCAGGGAGGAGGGGACAATCAGCCCCAGCATTTT
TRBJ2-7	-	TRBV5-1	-	CASSDYLGVQYF	TGCGCCAGCAGCGACTACCTCGGGGTGCAGTACTTC
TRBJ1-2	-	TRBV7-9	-	CASRGGAGDGYTF	TGTGCCAGCAGGGGTGGGGCGGGGGACGGCTACACCTTC
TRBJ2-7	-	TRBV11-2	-	CASSLGTGGAYEQYF	TGTGCCAGCAGCTTAGGAACAGGTGGGGCCTACGAGCAGTACTTC
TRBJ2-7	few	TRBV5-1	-	CASSLTPGEQYF	TGCGCCAGCAGCTTGACCCCGGGGGAGCAGTACTTC
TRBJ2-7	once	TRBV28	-	CASSSRGPLREQYF	TGTGCCAGCAGTTCCAGGGGTCCCCTTCGGGAGCAGTACTTC
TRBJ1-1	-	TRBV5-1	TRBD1	CASSWGQGSTEAFF	TGCGCCAGCAGCTGGGGACAGGGCTCCACTGAAGCTTTCTTT
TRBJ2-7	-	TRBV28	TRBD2	CASSSQVGGRAPEQYF	TGTGCCAGCAGTTCCCAAGTGGGGGGGAGGGCCCCCGAGCAGTACTTC
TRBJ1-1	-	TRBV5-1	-	CASSGGLDTEAFF	TGCGCCAGCAGCGGGGGACTCGACACTGAAGCTTTCTTT
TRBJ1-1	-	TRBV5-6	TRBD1	CASSFQTGMNTEAFF	TGTGCCAGCAGCTTCCAGACAGGGATGAACACTGAAGCTTTCTTT
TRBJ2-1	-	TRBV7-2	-	CASSLVGYNEQFF	TGTGCCAGCAGCTTAGTCGGCTACAATGAGCAGTTCTTC
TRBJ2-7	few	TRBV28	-	CASNGRPGYEQYF	TGTGCCAGCAATGGACGCCCGGGATACGAGCAGTACTTC
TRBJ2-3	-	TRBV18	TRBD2	CASSPGTSRGDTQYF	TGTGCCAGCTCACCCGGGACTAGCCGGGGAGATACGCAGTATTTT
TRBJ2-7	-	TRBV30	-	CAWRITGSWLSQYF	TGTGCCTGGAGGATCACAGGGAGTTGGTTAAGTCAGTACTTC
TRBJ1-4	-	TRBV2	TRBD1	CASSPDRGPEKLFF	TGTGCCAGCAGCCCTGACAGGGGGCCTGAAAAACTGTTTTTT
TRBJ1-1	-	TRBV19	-	CASSVGNPGRGTEAFF	TGTGCCAGTAGTGTGGGGAACCCAGGGCGCGGCACTGAAGCTTTCTTT
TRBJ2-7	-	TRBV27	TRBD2	CASSLIAGGHEQYF	TGTGCCAGCAGTTTGATAGCGGGAGGCCACGAGCAGTACTTC
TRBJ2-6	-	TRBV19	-	CASSIESSGANVLTF	TGTGCCAGTAGTATAGAGAGCTCTGGGGCCAACGTCCTGACTTTC
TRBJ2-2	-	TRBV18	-	CASSPLGPAQGTGELFF	TGTGCCAGCTCACCGCTGGGTCCGGCTCAGGGGACCGGGGAGCTGTTTTTT
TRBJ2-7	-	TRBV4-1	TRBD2	CASSQDSGRTYEQYF	TGCGCCAGCAGCCAAGATAGCGGGAGGACCTACGAGCAGTACTTC